Each of the 29 T cell receptor beta chains below was sequenced from the same sample in a study of control samples from healthy donors and cancer patients. Data came from immunoSEQ multiplex PCR; TCRdb stores just in-frame clones and leaves some out. This sample carries 80,000 or so clones, 94% of them seen once, and the ten largest clones take 6% to 8%. The material sequenced was blood. Source of these receptors: a middle-aged woman in good health.

This chain joins TRBV2 and TRBJ1-4, with 8 bases aligning to TRBD1. This CDR3 comprises 14 residues. J gave up 8 bases and V 9 bases, and 11 bases lay outside the gene matches. Germline CDR1 and CDR2: SNHLY and FYNNEI. Here the CDR3 reads CASLHRGIAEKLFF. The CDR3 DNA sequence: TGTGCCAGTCTACACAGGGGGATAGCGGAAAAACTGTTTTTT. Full variable domain (remainder filled in from reference TRBV2 and TRBJ1-4): EPEVTQTPSHQVTQMGQEVILRCVPISNHLYFYWYRQILGQKVEFLVSFYNNEISEKSEIFDDQFSVERPDGSNFTLKIRSTKLEDSAMYFCASLHRGIAEKLFFGSGTQLSVL.

V is TRBV7-2 and J is TRBJ2-1, with a possible D match to TRBD2 (6 bases). Deletions cut 1 base from V and 6 bases from J, with 13 bases between. This CDR3 contains 15 residues. CDR1 and CDR2 from the germline V gene are SGHTA and FQGNSA. CDR3: CASSLDGGSRNEQFF. CDR3 nucleotide sequence: TGTGCCAGCAGCTTAGATGGGGGGAGCCGCAATGAGCAGTTCTTC.

The rearrangement links TRBV12-5 to TRBJ2-1; 9 bases line up with TRBD2. CDR3 length: 15 amino acids. In germline, CDR1 is LGHNT, CDR2 FRNRAP. After removal of 5 bases from V and 3 bases from J, the junction contained 5 bases not matched to a gene. CDR3 protein: CASGASGTNYNEQFF. The DNA of the CDR3 is TGTGCTAGTGGTGCTAGCGGGACTAACTACAATGAGCAGTTCTTC.

The chain has TRBV19 and TRBJ2-7; no firm D call. This CDR3 comprises 12 residues. Germline V CDR1 and CDR2: LNHDA, SQIVND (reference sequence). Trimming took 10 bases from V and 0 from J, leaving 10 bases between them. The CDR3 is CATSAGSYEQYF. The CDR3 nucleotides are TGTGCCACAAGTGCCGGCTCCTACGAGCAGTACTTC.

The gene calls are TRBV11-2 and TRBJ1-1; 8 bases line up with TRBD1. This CDR3 is built from 16 residues. Germline loops: CDR1 SGHAT, CDR2 FQNNGV. V shed 5 bases, J shed 0 bases, and the junction held 8 bases outside the gene matches. CDR3 coding DNA: TGTGCCAGCAGCCCGTGGACAGGGAGGATGAACACTGAAGCTTTCTTT. This gives the protein CASSPWTGRMNTEAFF.

On this clone: The sample contains more than one DNA sequence encoding this CDR3. This chain links TRBV19 with TRBJ2-5; TRBD1 is a possible D gene (5 bases). The CDR3 has 14 residues. V lost 3 bases and J 3 bases, leaving 11 bases between the germline ends. From germline, CDR1 is LNHDA and CDR2 SQIVND (reference sequence). The CDR3 DNA reads TGTGCCAGTAGTATGGGGCAGGCCAAAGAGACCCAGTACTTC. Translation gives CASSMGQAKETQYF. The full variable domain, its missing parts supplied by reference TRBV19 and TRBJ2-5, is DGGITQSPKYLFRKEGQNVTLSCEQNLNHDAMYWYRQDPGQGLRLIYYSQIVNDFQKGDIAEGYSVSREKKESFPLTVTSAQKNPTAFYLCASSMGQAKETQYFGPGTRLLVL.

The genes are TRBV11-2 and TRBJ1-1; D uncertain. V lost 0 bases to trimming and J lost 6 bases, with 14 bases between them. Germline V gene sequence: CDR1 SGHAT, CDR2 FQNNGV. The CDR3 covers 15 residues. This chain's CDR3 is CASSLDLSYRAEAFF. The CDR3 nucleotides are TGTGCCAGCAGCTTAGATCTTTCGTATCGGGCTGAAGCTTTCTTT. Full variable domain (rest looked up from reference TRBV11-2 and TRBJ1-1): EAGVAQSPRYKIIEKRQSVAFWCNPISGHATLYWYQQILGQGPKLLIQFQNNGVVDDSQLPKDRFSAERLKGVDSTLKIQPAKLEDSAVYLCASSLDLSYRAEAFFGQGTRLTVV.

This clone was detected once. V gene TRBV5-6 combines with J gene TRBJ2-5, with 9 bases that match TRBD1. From germline, CDR1 is SGHDT and CDR2 YYEEEE. The CDR3 has 19 residues. V dropped 1 base and J dropped 7; count of bases not matched to a gene: 20. CDR3: CASSLTSSVFRDREWTQYF. CDR3 DNA sequence: TGTGCCAGCAGCTTGACATCCTCGGTATTCCGGGACAGGGAATGGACCCAGTACTTC.

This rearrangement joins TRBV5-4 to TRBJ2-2; maybe TRBD2 (6 bases). Germline values: CDR1 SGHNT, CDR2 YYREEE (reference sequence). There are 14 residues in the CDR3. The V end was cut by 4 bases, the J end by 7 bases, with 14 bases between. Here the CDR3 DNA reads TGTGCCAGCAGCCCCCTATTGGAGGGCGGGGAGCTGTTTTTT. Translation gives CASSPLLEGGELFF.

This sequence joins TRBV7-9 and TRBJ1-1; the D is unclear. The CDR3 consists of 13 residues. From germline, CDR1 is SEHNR and CDR2 FQNEAQ (reference sequence). Trimming removed 5 bases from V and 1 base from J, with 8 bases in between. The CDR3 protein is CASSLQANTEAFF. Written as DNA, the CDR3 is TGTGCCAGCAGCCTGCAGGCGAACACTGAAGCTTTCTTT.

The rearrangement uses TRBV6-2 or TRBV6-3 and TRBJ2-1; TRBD2 aligns across 7 bases. The germline gives CDR1 MNHEY, CDR2 SVGEGT. With V trimmed by 2 bases and J by 6 bases, 13 bases remained unmatched. The CDR3 has 17 amino acids. CDR3 loop: CASSYPLWDYRINEQFF. CDR3 coding DNA: TGTGCCAGCAGTTACCCTCTGTGGGACTACCGAATCAATGAGCAGTTCTTC.

The chain uses TRBV5-4 and TRBJ1-2, with D uncertain. CDR1 and CDR2 from the germline V gene are SGHNT and YYREEE (reference sequence). Trimming cost V 0 bases and J 2 bases, with 8 bases left between them. CDR3 length equals 14 residues. This CDR3 is CASSLVPDNYGYTF. The DNA of the CDR3 is TGTGCCAGCAGCTTGGTTCCGGACAACTATGGCTACACCTTC.

CDR3 sequence reads: CASAVAISTEAFF. In nucleotides, the CDR3 is TGTGCCAGCGCGGTAGCGATTTCCACTGAAGCTTTCTTT. J is TRBJ1-1 and V is TRBV7-9; no definite D call. The CDR3 consists of 13 residues. Trimming cost V 8 bases and J 4 bases, with 14 bases left between them. CDR1 and CDR2 from the germline V gene are SEHNR and FQNEAQ (reference sequence).

This rearrangement joins TRBV7-2 to TRBJ2-7; D call uncertain. The CDR3 totals 14 residues. V lost 7 bases to trimming and J lost 0 bases, with 13 bases between them. Germline assignment: CDR1 SGHTA and CDR2 FQGNSA. Here the CDR3 DNA reads TGTGCCAGCAACTCGGGCTCCAGCTCCTACGAGCAGTACTTC. Its protein is CASNSGSSSYEQYF. The entire variable domain, with the rest obtained from reference TRBV7-2 and TRBJ2-7, is as follows: GAGVSQSPSNKVTEKGKDVELRCDPISGHTALYWYRQSLGQGLEFLIYFQGNSAPDKSGLPSDRFSAERTGGSVSTLTIQRTQQEDSAVYLCASNSGSSSYEQYFGPGTRLTVT.

The CDR3 here is CASSSDRDYGYTF. CDR3 nucleotide sequence: TGTGCCAGCAGCAGCGACAGAGACTATGGCTACACCTTC. V and J are TRBV6-5 and TRBJ1-2; D is perhaps TRBD1 (5 bases). V was shortened by 6 bases and J by 3 bases, with 11 bases between the two germline ends. This CDR3 comprises 13 residues. From germline, CDR1 is MNHEY and CDR2 SVGAGI.

Here the CDR3 DNA reads TGTGCCAGCTCAAAACAGACTAGCGGGGGAGAGACCCAGTACTTC. Residues: CASSKQTSGGETQYF. The chain is built from TRBV18 and TRBJ2-5; TRBD2 matches 12 bases. The CDR3 loop spans 15 amino acids. In germline, CDR1 is KGHSH, CDR2 LQKENI. V shed 5 bases, J shed 4 bases, and the junction held 5 bases outside the gene matches.

The CDR3 region has the DNA TGTGCCAGCAGTAATTCCTACAATGAGCAGTTCTTC. This encodes CASSNSYNEQFF. The gene calls are TRBV2 and TRBJ2-1; no clear D gene. The V gene's germline CDR1 is SNHLY and CDR2 FYNNEI. The CDR3 sequence is 12 residues long. Between the trimmed V and J ends, which lost 5 bases and 1 base, there was a span of 3 bases. Full variable domain (outside the CDR3, taken from reference TRBV2 and TRBJ2-1): EPEVTQTPSHQVTQMGQEVILRCVPISNHLYFYWYRQILGQKVEFLVSFYNNEISEKSEIFDDQFSVERPDGSNFTLKIRSTKLEDSAMYFCASSNSYNEQFFGPGTRLTVL.

About this clone itself: Other nucleotide sequences in the sample specify the same CDR3. The V and J genes are TRBV2 and TRBJ1-5, with D perhaps matching TRBD1 (5 bases). The CDR3 sequence is 12 residues long. V was cut by 2 bases and J by 7 bases, with 6 bases left in between. Germline loops: CDR1 SNHLY, CDR2 FYNNEI. CDR3 region: CASSEQGQPQHF. The CDR3 coding sequence is TGTGCCAGCAGTGAACAGGGCCAGCCCCAGCATTTT.

The chain carries TRBV7-9 and TRBJ1-4, with TRBD1 as a possible D gene (5 bases). The V gene lost 0 bases and the J gene lost 6 bases, with 17 bases spanning the gap. The germline V gene encodes CDR1 SEHNR and CDR2 FQNEAQ (reference sequence). The CDR3 spans 17 residues. The CDR3 DNA reads as TGTGCCAGCAGCTTAGCGCTGGTGTACGGGACGGATGAAAAACTGTTTTTT. This gives the protein CASSLALVYGTDEKLFF.

The gene calls are TRBV5-1 and TRBJ1-2, with D perhaps TRBD1 (5 bases). Between the trimmed V and J ends, which lost 1 base and 6 bases, there was a span of 16 bases. This CDR3 region has 15 residues. Germline-derived CDR1 and CDR2 are SGHRS and YFSETQ. The CDR3 DNA reads as TGCGCCAGCAGCTTGCTGGGGGATTATTCGAATGGCTACACCTTC. Translated, it gives CASSLLGDYSNGYTF.

The chain links TRBV3-1 (or the pseudogene TRBV3-2) to TRBJ1-5; 8 nucleotides match TRBD1. After removal of 1 base from V and 9 bases from J, the junction contained 5 bases not matched to a gene. Germline CDR1 LGHDT, CDR2 YNNKEL (reference sequence). This CDR3 contains 14 residues. The CDR3 loop reads CASSQGTGTGPQHF. Here the CDR3 DNA reads TGTGCCAGCAGCCAAGGGACAGGGACGGGGCCCCAGCATTTT.

The chain has TRBV5-5 and TRBJ2-5; 9 bases are shared with TRBD2. The CDR3 extends over 14 amino acids. J was trimmed by 2 bases and V by 5 bases; bases with no gene match: 4. The V gene's germline CDR1 is SGHKS and CDR2 YYEKEE (reference sequence). CDR3 in DNA: TGTGCCAGCAGTTCGCTAGCGGGGCAAGAGACCCAGTACTTC. Translating gives CASSSLAGQETQYF. Full variable domain (missing parts from reference TRBV5-5 and TRBJ2-5): DAGVTQSPTHLIKTRGQQVTLRCSPISGHKSVSWYQQVLGQGPQFIFQYYEKEERGRGNFPDRFSARQFPNYSSELNVNALLLGDSALYLCASSSLAGQETQYFGPGTRLLVL.

The chain employs TRBV19 and TRBJ2-5, with D unclear. Between the trimmed V and J ends, which lost 7 bases and 5 bases, there was a span of 8 bases. Germline V lookup: CDR1 LNHDA, CDR2 SQIVND (reference sequence). The CDR3 extends over 11 amino acids. The CDR3, as DNA: TGTGCCAGTACCCTCGGCGAGACCCAGTACTTC. Translating gives CASTLGETQYF.

The chain is built from TRBV24-1 and TRBJ2-1; D perhaps matches TRBD1 (5 bases). The germline V gene has CDR1 KGHDR and CDR2 SFDVKD. The length of the CDR3 is 14 residues. Trimming stripped 4 bases from V and 4 bases from J, with 10 bases between. DNA for the CDR3: TGTGCCACCAGTGACCGGACAATATACAATGAGCAGTTCTTC. Its protein product is CATSDRTIYNEQFF.

This rearrangement joins TRBV6-5 to TRBJ2-2; the match to TRBD2 covers 10 bases. Germline lookup yields CDR1 MNHEY and CDR2 SVGAGI. The CDR3 covers 16 residues. V lost 0 bases to trimming and J lost 6 bases; unmatched junction nucleotides: 4. CDR3 DNA sequence: TGTGCCAGCAGTTACTCGACTAGCGGGTCCCCCGGGGAGCTGTTTTTT. It is translated as CASSYSTSGSPGELFF.

The chain couples TRBV11-1 to TRBJ2-7; D ambiguous. The CDR3 contains 13 residues. V lost 5 bases to trimming and J lost 4 bases, with 12 bases between them. Germline-derived CDR1 and CDR2 are SGHAT and FQDESV (reference sequence). The CDR3 reads CASSPHPSYEQYF. The CDR3 coding sequence is TGTGCCAGCAGCCCCCACCCCAGTTACGAGCAGTACTTC.

V gene TRBV25-1 combines with J gene TRBJ2-5, with D perhaps TRBD1 or TRBD2 (6 bases each). Germline assignment: CDR1 MGHDK and CDR2 SYGVNS. The CDR3 runs 12 residues. V was trimmed by 6 bases and J by 3 bases, leaving 8 bases between them. The CDR3 reads CASRRGEETQYF. Here the CDR3 DNA reads TGTGCCAGCAGAAGGGGGGAAGAGACCCAGTACTTC.

The CDR3 bases are TGTGCCAGCAGCTCTATCCCGGCAGGGAAACCCGGGGAGCTGTTTTTT. Amino acids: CASSSIPAGKPGELFF. The rearrangement joins TRBV7-9 to TRBJ2-2; tentative D call: TRBD1 (5 bases). Trimming took off 4 bases at V and 6 bases at J, with 18 bases between the two ends. CDR3 length: 16 residues. Per germline, CDR1 SEHNR and CDR2 FQNEAQ (reference sequence).

The rearrangement joins TRBV5-6 to TRBJ1-5; TRBD1 might be the D (5 bases). Germline lookup yields CDR1 SGHDT and CDR2 YYEEEE. The V gene lost 0 bases and the J gene lost 0 bases, with 10 bases spanning the gap. The CDR3 runs 16 residues. This CDR3 reads CASSLVGTDSNQPQHF. CDR3 DNA: TGTGCCAGCAGCTTGGTCGGGACGGATAGCAATCAGCCCCAGCATTTT.